The 14 T cell receptor beta chains below all came from one sample that was sequenced in a study of shared clonotypes between healthy human individuals. The repertoire was sequenced with immunoSEQ multiplex PCR; TCRdb's copy has only in-frame clones and lacks some. The sample holds 90,000 to 150,000 clones; 55% to 70% are singletons and the top ten take roughly 24%. Specimen: memory CD8+ T cells sorted from blood. Subset denoted: CD45RO+ cells pooled with CCR7-negative TemRA cells. Source of these receptors: a woman in her 30s in good health.

The gene calls are TRBV9 and TRBJ1-1; no clear D. The CDR3 covers 14 residues. V was pared by 2 bases and J by 0 bases, with 8 bases between. Looked up from germline, CDR1 is SGDLS and CDR2 is YYNGEE. The CDR3 sequence: CASSVRPMNTEAFF. The CDR3 bases are TGTGCCAGCAGCGTTCGGCCGATGAACACTGAAGCTTTCTTT.

J is TRBJ2-5 and V is TRBV29-1; tentative D call: TRBD1 (6 bases). The J call is doubtful: the DNA matches TRBJ2-7 better. The CDR3 is 12 amino acids. The V gene's germline CDR1 is SQVTM and CDR2 ANQGSEA. As DNA, the CDR3 is TGCAGCGTTTCTGGACAGAACTACGAGCAGTACTTC. As protein: CSVSGQNYEQYF.

The rearrangement joins TRBV10-3 to TRBJ2-7; 7 bases are shared with TRBD1. This CDR3 is 14 amino acids long. The germline V gene has CDR1 ENHRY and CDR2 SYGVKD. The ends lost 7 bases at V and 3 bases at J; junction bases unmatched: 9. The CDR3 DNA is TGTGCCATCAATCCGGAAGGGGGCTACTACGAGCAGTACTTC. Protein product: CAINPEGGYYEQYF.

The chain joins TRBV6-1 to TRBJ2-7, with TRBD2 matching over 8 bases. Losses at the gene ends were 7 bases for V and 5 bases for J; bases not matched to a gene: 10. This CDR3 spans 14 amino acids. The V gene's germline CDR1 is MNHNS and CDR2 SASEGT. This chain's CDR3 is CASTQAGESNEQYF. CDR3 nucleotides: TGTGCCAGCACCCAAGCGGGAGAGAGTAACGAGCAGTACTTC.

The chain carries TRBV9 and TRBJ1-3; D is uncertain. From germline, CDR1 is SGDLS and CDR2 YYNGEE. The CDR3 sequence is 14 residues long. V dropped 4 bases and J dropped 3 bases, with 11 bases sitting between them. DNA of the CDR3: TGTGCCAGCAGCTCCAAGGTGGGTGGAAACACCATATATTTT. Its protein is CASSSKVGGNTIYF.

The chain links TRBV6-6 to TRBJ2-1; 10 positions agree with TRBD2. Trimming took 8 bases from V and 6 from J; bases not matched to a gene: 7. The CDR3 consists of 14 residues. CDR1 and CDR2 from the germline V gene are MNHNY and SVGAGI (reference sequence). The DNA of the CDR3 is TGTGCCAGCCTTACTAGCGGGAAACGCAATGAGCAGTTCTTC. Protein: CASLTSGKRNEQFF.

The chain combines TRBV25-1 with TRBJ2-7, with no clear D. CDR1 is MGHDK, CDR2 SYGVNS, per germline. The CDR3 is 11 residues long. Deletions cut 6 bases from V and 2 bases from J, with 5 bases between. The CDR3 region is CASSWAYEQYF. CDR3 DNA: TGTGCCAGCAGCTGGGCCTACGAGCAGTACTTC.

This clone appeared a few times. The V call is TRBV28, the J call TRBJ1-5; no firm D call. The germline CDR1 and CDR2 sequences are MDHEN and SYDVKM. V was clipped by 6 bases and J by 7 bases, with 16 bases between them. CDR3 size: 14 residues. This CDR3 is CASSHQFDGQPQHF. The CDR3 DNA reads as TGTGCCAGCAGCCACCAATTTGACGGGCAGCCCCAGCATTTT.

The chain combines TRBV19 with TRBJ2-5, with 13 bases aligning to TRBD2. The germline gives CDR1 LNHDA, CDR2 SQIVND (reference sequence). J gave up 3 bases and V 3 bases, and 4 bases lay outside the gene matches. This CDR3 comprises 16 residues. The DNA of the CDR3 is TGTGCCAGTAGTATTATGGGACTAGCGGGAAAAGAGACCCAGTACTTC. Translating it yields CASSIMGLAGKETQYF. Together with reference TRBV19 and TRBJ2-5, the CDR3 gives the full variable domain: DGGITQSPKYLFRKEGQNVTLSCEQNLNHDAMYWYRQDPGQGLRLIYYSQIVNDFQKGDIAEGYSVSREKKESFPLTVTSAQKNPTAFYLCASSIMGLAGKETQYFGPGTRLLVL.

This chain links TRBV7-9 with TRBJ2-1; 8 nucleotides agree with TRBD2. Germline CDR1 reads SEHNR; CDR2 reads FQNEAQ (reference sequence). The CDR3 is made up of 16 amino acids. V lost 5 bases, J lost 1 base, and 7 bases stayed unmatched. Written as DNA, the CDR3 is TGTGCCAGCAGCCCGGAACCGGGGGGGTCCTACAATGAGCAGTTCTTC. Protein: CASSPEPGGSYNEQFF.

The chain recombines TRBV6-5 with TRBJ2-7, with TRBD2 matching over 7 bases. CDR3 length: 15 amino acids. The germline CDR1 and CDR2 sequences are MNHEY and SVGAGI. J gave up 4 bases and V 6 bases, and 12 bases lay outside the gene matches. CDR3 amino acids: CASRERASGIYEQYF. The DNA for the CDR3 is TGTGCCAGCAGAGAGCGGGCTAGCGGCATATACGAGCAGTACTTC.

This clone was detected ten times or more. V gene TRBV11-2 combines with J gene TRBJ2-2, with TRBD1 matching 8 bases. The V gene end was trimmed by 4 bases and the J gene end by 7 bases; junction bases not matched to a gene: 5. CDR1 is SGHAT and CDR2 is FQNNGV in the germline V gene. The CDR3 runs to 14 residues. The CDR3 sequence: CASSSGQGLGELFF. DNA for the CDR3: TGTGCCAGCAGCTCCGGACAGGGCCTCGGGGAGCTGTTTTTT.

This clone was observed a single time. The chain has TRBV27 and TRBJ2-1; no clear D. CDR1 is MNHEY and CDR2 is SMNVEV in the germline V gene (reference sequence). The CDR3 runs to 13 residues. The V end was cut by 4 bases, the J end by 6 bases, with 10 bases between. DNA of the CDR3: TGTGCCAGCAGTTCCAACCTGGGCAATGAGCAGTTCTTC. As protein: CASSSNLGNEQFF.

This chain connects TRBV30 to TRBJ2-1; 7 bases match TRBD2. Trimming removed 4 bases from V and 10 bases from J; junction bases left unmatched: 10. The CDR3 is 13 residues long. Germline assignment: CDR1 GTSNPN and CDR2 SVGIG (reference sequence). The CDR3 spells CAWTGREGGEQFF. The CDR3 bases are TGTGCCTGGACTGGGAGGGAGGGAGGAGAGCAGTTCTTC.